The 13 T cell receptor beta chains presented below share a single source sample, sequenced in a study of shared clonotypes between healthy human individuals. TCRdb's copy holds only in-frame clones and misses some; the assay was immunoSEQ multiplex PCR. The sample records millions of clones, more than 80% being singletons. Sequencing input: naive CD4+ T cells sorted from blood. Regarding subset: CD45RA+ positively selected. The receptors originated from a man in his late teens or twenties in good health.

The chain joins TRBV30 to TRBJ1-2; TRBD1 is a possible D gene (6 bases). V was cut by 7 bases and J by 2 bases, with 8 bases left in between. This CDR3 is 11 amino acids long. CDR1 and CDR2 (germline): GTSNPN, SVGIG (reference sequence). The CDR3 sequence is CASGQNYGYTF. In nucleotides, the CDR3 is TGTGCCTCTGGACAGAACTATGGCTACACCTTC.

The CDR3 loop reads CASSRSGNSYEQYF. CDR3 sequence (DNA): TGTGCCAGCTCGAGAAGCGGGAACTCCTACGAGCAGTACTTC. The V call is TRBV25-1, the J call TRBJ2-7; 7 positions agree with TRBD2. Losses at the gene ends were 8 bases for V and 0 bases for J; bases not matched to a gene: 7. Germline V gene data show CDR1 as MGHDK and CDR2 as SYGVNS. The CDR3 is made up of 14 amino acids.

The V gene is TRBV6-4, the J gene TRBJ2-1, with 7 positions matching TRBD2. The germline gives CDR1 MRHNA, CDR2 SNTAGT. This CDR3 comprises 14 residues. Trimming removed 6 bases from V and 5 bases from J; junction bases left unmatched: 7. The CDR3 loop is CASSTGGVNNEQFF. As DNA, the CDR3 is TGTGCCAGCAGCACTGGGGGGGTTAACAATGAGCAGTTCTTC.

This clone has a single count. The chain combines TRBV28 with TRBJ2-1, with D unresolved. The CDR3 covers 15 residues. Per germline, CDR1 MDHEN and CDR2 SYDVKM. Trimming shortened V by 7 bases and J by 7 bases, and 20 bases separated the two germline ends. Here the CDR3 DNA reads TGTGCCAGCACTCTTTCGGCTTGGAGTTCTAATGAGCAGTTCTTC. Translating gives CASTLSAWSSNEQFF.

This clone was counted a few times. In nucleotides, the CDR3 is TGTGCCAGCAGCTTAGCGACTGGGGTAGGGACTGAAGCTTTCTTT. Translating gives CASSLATGVGTEAFF. The rearrangement links TRBV7-8 to TRBJ1-1; D remains ambiguous. Trimming removed 0 bases at V and 5 bases at J, with 13 bases between. The CDR3 totals 15 residues. CDR1 and CDR2 (germline): SGHVS, FQNEAQ.

The V gene is TRBV7-2, the J gene TRBJ2-2; D remains ambiguous. The CDR3 loop spans 14 amino acids. Trimming took off 0 bases at V and 5 bases at J, with 7 bases between the two ends. Germline loops: CDR1 SGHTA, CDR2 FQGNSA. The DNA for the CDR3 is TGTGCCAGCAGCTTAGCTCATCATACCGGGGAGCTGTTTTTT. Translated, it gives CASSLAHHTGELFF.

This chain connects TRBV19 to TRBJ2-1; D is perhaps TRBD1 or TRBD2 (5 bases each). The CDR3 covers 16 residues. The germline V gene has CDR1 LNHDA and CDR2 SQIVND (reference sequence). The V end lost 1 base, the J end lost 1 base, and 11 bases lay between the germline ends. CDR3 in amino acids: CASSIGVGASYNEQFF. In DNA, the CDR3 is TGTGCCAGTAGTATAGGTGTCGGGGCTTCCTACAATGAGCAGTTCTTC. Filled out from reference TRBV19 and TRBJ2-1, the complete variable domain reads DGGITQSPKYLFRKEGQNVTLSCEQNLNHDAMYWYRQDPGQGLRLIYYSQIVNDFQKGDIAEGYSVSREKKESFPLTVTSAQKNPTAFYLCASSIGVGASYNEQFFGPGTRLTVL.

The rearrangement joins TRBV6-5 to TRBJ2-7; D might be TRBD2 (7 bases). CDR1 is MNHEY, CDR2 SVGAGI, per germline. Trimming took off 7 bases at V and 3 bases at J, with 16 bases between the two ends. The CDR3 consists of 14 residues. This chain's CDR3 is CASTRGGDNYEQYF. In nucleotides, the CDR3 is TGTGCCAGCACCCGAGGGGGGGATAACTACGAGCAGTACTTC.

A note on this clone: At the DNA level, this CDR3 is encoded by other sequences in the same sample as well. This sequence joins TRBV19 and TRBJ2-5; 9 bases are a match to TRBD1. With 5 bases clipped from V and 3 bases from J, the junction kept 4 bases outside the gene matches. The length of the CDR3 is 14 residues. Germline assignment: CDR1 LNHDA and CDR2 SQIVND (reference sequence). The CDR3 sequence: CASSSWDREETQYF. The DNA of the CDR3 is TGTGCCAGTAGTTCATGGGACAGGGAAGAGACCCAGTACTTC.

This clone was counted once. The rearrangement uses TRBV5-1 and TRBJ1-4, with TRBD1 matching over 7 bases. Trimming at V came to 4 bases and at J to 1 base, leaving 10 bases not matched to a gene. In germline, CDR1 is SGHRS, CDR2 YFSETQ. There are 17 residues in the CDR3. The CDR3 here is CASSRDSQGGTNEKLFF. CDR3 in DNA: TGCGCCAGCAGCCGGGACAGCCAAGGGGGAACTAATGAAAAACTGTTTTTT.

This chain uses TRBV6-6 with TRBJ1-1; TRBD1 matches 7 bases. V lost 8 bases to trimming and J lost 1 base; unmatched junction nucleotides: 4. The V gene's germline CDR1 is MNHNY and CDR2 SVGAGI (reference sequence). This CDR3 is 13 amino acids long. CDR3 DNA sequence: TGTGCCAGCCTCGGACAGGCGAACACTGAAGCTTTCTTT. The encoded protein is CASLGQANTEAFF.

This clone was picked up one time. The V gene is TRBV5-1, the J gene TRBJ2-1, with D perhaps TRBD1 or TRBD2 (5 bases each). The CDR3 has 15 amino acids. V was shortened by 6 bases and J by 8 bases, with 21 bases between the two germline ends. Germline V gene data show CDR1 as SGHRS and CDR2 as YFSETQ. The CDR3, as DNA: TGCGCCAGCAAATCGGGTGGGCGCGAGGGGCATGAGCAGTTCTTC. This encodes CASKSGGREGHEQFF.

This sequence joins TRBV5-1 and TRBJ2-7, with D uncertain. V lost 0 bases and J lost 3, with 16 bases in between. The CDR3 covers 16 residues. The germline CDR1 and CDR2 sequences are SGHRS and YFSETQ. This CDR3 is CASSLGSGLSIYEQYF. Written as DNA, the CDR3 is TGCGCCAGCAGCTTGGGGTCTGGGTTGTCCATCTACGAGCAGTACTTC.